This T cell receptor beta chain came from a study of shared clonotypes between healthy human individuals. As for the study in general: The donor group consisted of two women and three men, aged 18 to 49. The study's findings and limits: The four-donor shared clonotypes exceeded non-shared clonotypes in generation probability, with non-shared ones scoring lower.

Germline CDR1 and CDR2: SEHNR and FQNEAQ (reference sequence). V was pared by 8 bases and J by 9 bases, with 19 bases between. This CDR3 comprises 14 residues. With respect to this clone: Its specificity is unknown.

Here immunoSEQ multiplex PCR was the method, and the copy in TCRdb shows in-frame clones only, minus some. The sample has some 1.5 million clones, approximately 96% seen once. The rearrangement links TRBV7-9 to TRBJ2-2; D is unclear. The source of this sequence is a man aged 25-40 years in good health. The sequenced sample consisted of naive CD4+ T cells sorted from blood. Subset denoted: CD45RA+ positively selected. CDR3 DNA: TGTGCCAGCCGCCCTCCCAACACCGGATGGGAGCTGTTTTTT. It yields the protein CASRPPNTGWELFF.